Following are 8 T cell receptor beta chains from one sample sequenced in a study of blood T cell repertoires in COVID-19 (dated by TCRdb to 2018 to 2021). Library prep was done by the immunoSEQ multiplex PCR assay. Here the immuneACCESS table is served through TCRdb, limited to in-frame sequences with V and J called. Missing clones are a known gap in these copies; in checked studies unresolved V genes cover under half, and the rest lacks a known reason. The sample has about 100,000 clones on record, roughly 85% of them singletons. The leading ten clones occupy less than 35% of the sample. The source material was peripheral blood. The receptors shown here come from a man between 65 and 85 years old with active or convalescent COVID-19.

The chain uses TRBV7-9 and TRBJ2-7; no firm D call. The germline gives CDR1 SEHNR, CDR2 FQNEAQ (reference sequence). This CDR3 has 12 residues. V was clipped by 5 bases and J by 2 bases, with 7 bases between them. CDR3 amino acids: CASSRGAYEQYF. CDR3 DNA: TGTGCCAGCAGCAGAGGAGCCTACGAGCAGTACTTC.

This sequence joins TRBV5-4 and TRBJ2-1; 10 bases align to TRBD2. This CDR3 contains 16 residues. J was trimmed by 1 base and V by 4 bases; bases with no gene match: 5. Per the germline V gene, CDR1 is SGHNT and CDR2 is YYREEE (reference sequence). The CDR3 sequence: CASSPTSGESYNEQFF. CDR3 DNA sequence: TGTGCCAGCAGCCCCACTAGCGGGGAATCCTACAATGAGCAGTTCTTC.

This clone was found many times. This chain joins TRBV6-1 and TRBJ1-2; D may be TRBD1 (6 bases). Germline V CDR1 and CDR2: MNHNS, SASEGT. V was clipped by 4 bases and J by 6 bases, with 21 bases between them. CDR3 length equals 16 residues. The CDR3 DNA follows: TGTGCCAGCAGTGGTAAACAGGGAATAATGGGGCATGGCTACACCTTC. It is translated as CASSGKQGIMGHGYTF.

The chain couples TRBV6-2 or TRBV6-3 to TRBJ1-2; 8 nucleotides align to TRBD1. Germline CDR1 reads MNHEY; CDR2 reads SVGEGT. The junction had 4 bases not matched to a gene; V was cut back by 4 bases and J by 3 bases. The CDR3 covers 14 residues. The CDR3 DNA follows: TGTGCCAGCAGTTCGGGACAGGCACACTATGGCTACACCTTC. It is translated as CASSSGQAHYGYTF.

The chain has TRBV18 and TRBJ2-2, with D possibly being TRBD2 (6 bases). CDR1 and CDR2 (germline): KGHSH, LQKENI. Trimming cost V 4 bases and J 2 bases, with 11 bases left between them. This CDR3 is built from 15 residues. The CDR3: CASSRAGSNTGELFF. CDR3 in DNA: TGTGCCAGCTCACGGGCGGGATCAAACACCGGGGAGCTGTTTTTT.

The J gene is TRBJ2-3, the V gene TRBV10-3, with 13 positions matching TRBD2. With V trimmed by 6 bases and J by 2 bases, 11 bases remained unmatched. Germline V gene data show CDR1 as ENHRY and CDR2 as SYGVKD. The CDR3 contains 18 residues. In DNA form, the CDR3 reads TGTGCCATCAGAGACACTAGCGGGGGGGGGTCTTACACAGATACGCAGTATTTT. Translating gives CAIRDTSGGGSYTDTQYF.

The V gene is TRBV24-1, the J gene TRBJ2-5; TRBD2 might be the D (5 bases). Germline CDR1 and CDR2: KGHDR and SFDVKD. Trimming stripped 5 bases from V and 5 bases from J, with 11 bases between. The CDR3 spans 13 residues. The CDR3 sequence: CATSGGYKETQYF. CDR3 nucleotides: TGTGCCACCAGTGGAGGGTACAAGGAGACCCAGTACTTC.

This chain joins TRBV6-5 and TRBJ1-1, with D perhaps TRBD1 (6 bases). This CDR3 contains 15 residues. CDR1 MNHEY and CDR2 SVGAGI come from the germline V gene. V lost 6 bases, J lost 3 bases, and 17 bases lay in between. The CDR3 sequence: CASRALQGSDTEAFF. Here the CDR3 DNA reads TGTGCCAGCAGAGCTCTACAGGGTAGCGACACTGAAGCTTTCTTT.